This is a list of T cell receptor beta chains from one sample in a study of T cell repertoires in cytomegalovirus infection. TCRdb called the reads again in MiXCR, with one record for every CDR3 protein. The data contain approximately 700,000 distinct CDR3 sequences, roughly a third of them seen just once; the ten biggest clones take up about 2.8%. What was sequenced was PBMCs. These receptors were taken from a human donor in good health (CMV status not recorded). Some clones in this sample may be carry-over from other donors' samples. Each CDR3 is given with its conserved first and last residue. Each record gives: CDR3 length, J gene, clone size, D gene, V gene, CDR3 protein, CDR3 DNA. A D gene is named only where the DNA matches it firmly. Clone size, where shown, is once, few, many, or a class for clones that have expanded.

>11|TRBJ1-1|NA|NA|TRBV6-2/TRBV6-3
CASQEYTEAFF
TGTGCCAGCCAGGAGTACACTGAAGCTTTCTTT
>16|TRBJ2-1|NA|TRBD2|TRBV12-3/TRBV12-4
CASSPPGLASYNEQFF
TGTGCCAGCAGTCCCCCGGGACTAGCCTCCTACAATGAGCAGTTCTTC
>15|TRBJ2-1|NA|NA|TRBV28
CASSSGQRAHNEQFF
TGTGCCAGCAGTTCGGGACAAAGAGCCCACAATGAGCAGTTCTTC
>14|TRBJ1-5|once|NA|TRBV12-3/TRBV12-4
CASSFNRGNQPQHF
TGTGCCAGCAGTTTCAACAGGGGCAATCAGCCCCAGCATTTT
>13|TRBJ2-3|few|NA|TRBV20-1
CSFNRVELDTQYF
TGCAGTTTCAACAGGGTTGAACTGGATACGCAGTATTTT
>14|TRBJ2-5|NA|TRBD2|TRBV5-6
CASSTGLEQETQYF
TGTGCCAGCAGCACCGGACTAGAACAAGAGACCCAGTACTTC
>15|TRBJ1-6|many|TRBD1|TRBV28
CASSLGQGRYSPLHF
TGTGCCAGCAGTTTAGGACAGGGCCGGTATTCACCCCTCCACTTT
>14|TRBJ2-7|NA|TRBD1|TRBV28
CASSWTGDSYEQYF
TGTGCCAGCAGTTGGACAGGGGATTCCTACGAGCAGTACTTC
>16|TRBJ2-1|NA|NA|TRBV4-1
CASSQIDMLFYNEQFF
TGCGCCAGCAGCCAAATTGACATGCTATTTTACAATGAGCAGTTCTTC
>14|TRBJ2-5|many|TRBD2|TRBV7-2
CASSLGLAGETQYF
TGTGCCAGCAGCTTAGGGCTAGCGGGAGAGACCCAGTACTTC
>13|TRBJ2-5|NA|NA|TRBV19
CASGSDYQETQYF
TGTGCCAGTGGGTCGGATTACCAAGAGACCCAGTACTTC
>13|TRBJ1-5|NA|NA|TRBV20-1
CSARTEGDQPQHF
TGCAGTGCTAGGACCGAGGGAGATCAGCCCCAGCATTTT
>15|TRBJ1-3|few|NA|TRBV7-9
CASSLWVLGGNTIYF
TGTGCCAGCAGCCTATGGGTCCTTGGAGGAAACACCATATATTTT
>15|TRBJ1-1|NA|NA|TRBV6-1
CAISEIRPGATEAFF
TGTGCCATCAGTGAAATCCGGCCCGGGGCCACTGAAGCTTTCTTT
>15|TRBJ2-6|few|NA|TRBV6-6
CASRDQGTGANVLTF
TGTGCCAGCAGGGATCAGGGAACTGGGGCCAACGTCCTGACTTTC
>10|TRBJ1-1|NA|NA|TRBV6-6
CASSYREAFF
TGTGCCAGCAGTTACAGGGAAGCTTTCTTT
>16|TRBJ2-2|few|TRBD1|TRBV7-6
CASSFWTGFEKMELFF
TGTGCCAGCAGCTTCTGGACAGGCTTTGAGAAGATGGAGCTGTTTTTT
>15|TRBJ2-3|NA|TRBD2|TRBV20-1
CSASWPSGSTDTQYF
TGCAGTGCTAGTTGGCCTAGCGGGAGCACAGATACGCAGTATTTT
>14|TRBJ2-2|many|NA|TRBV7-2
CASSLEMAPGELFF
TGTGCCAGCAGCTTAGAAATGGCTCCCGGGGAGCTGTTTTTT
>12|TRBJ2-1|few|NA|TRBV7-9
CASSSYYNEQFF
TGTGCCAGCAGCTCGTATTACAATGAGCAGTTCTTC
>14|TRBJ1-5|NA|TRBD1|TRBV28
CASRGTGDNQPQHF
TGTGCCAGCAGGGGGACAGGGGACAATCAGCCCCAGCATTTT
>15|TRBJ2-7|NA|TRBD2|TRBV6-5
CASSYSVRGEDEQYF
TGTGCCAGCAGTTACTCGGTGCGGGGGGAGGACGAGCAGTACTTC
>18|TRBJ2-7|few|TRBD2|TRBV10-3
CAIRKGASGGAGSYEQYF
TGTGCCATCAGGAAGGGCGCTAGCGGGGGGGCCGGCTCCTACGAGCAGTACTTC
>15|TRBJ2-5|NA|TRBD2|TRBV11-2
CASSPHGRLQETQYF
TGTGCCAGCAGCCCGCACGGGAGGTTACAAGAGACCCAGTACTTC
>15|TRBJ1-2|NA|NA|TRBV28
CASSSHSTGHYGYTF
TGTGCCAGCAGTTCTCACTCGACAGGACACTATGGCTACACCTTC
>17|TRBJ1-5|NA|NA|TRBV28
CASSLYFEGFGNQPQHF
TGTGCCAGCAGTTTGTATTTCGAGGGTTTTGGCAATCAGCCCCAGCATTTT
>15|TRBJ1-2|NA|NA|TRBV28
CASSPGGQLNYGYTF
TGTGCCAGCAGCCCGGGGGGACAACTTAACTATGGCTACACCTTC
>14|TRBJ1-2|few|TRBD1|TRBV27
CASSLSGGAGGYTF
TGTGCCAGCAGTTTATCAGGGGGCGCGGGTGGCTACACCTTC
>14|TRBJ1-1|few|NA|TRBV6-1
CASRGRSLVAEAFF
TGTGCCAGCAGGGGCAGGTCCCTAGTCGCTGAAGCTTTCTTT
>16|TRBJ2-3|NA|TRBD2|TRBV24-1
CATSEGTSGFTDTQYF
TGTGCCACCAGTGAGGGGACTAGCGGTTTCACAGATACGCAGTATTTT
>17|TRBJ1-5|NA|NA|TRBV15
CATSRDFTGPTNQPQHF
TGTGCCACCAGCAGAGATTTTACGGGGCCAACCAATCAGCCCCAGCATTTT
>13|TRBJ2-7|NA|NA|TRBV10-3
CAIRVGSSYEQYF
TGTGCCATCAGAGTGGGGTCCTCCTACGAGCAGTACTTC
>12|TRBJ1-1|NA|NA|TRBV19
CASSIGTREAFF
TGTGCCAGTAGTATAGGGACGCGTGAAGCTTTCTTT
>15|TRBJ1-6|NA|NA|TRBV6-1
CASSSESSYNSPLHF
TGTGCCAGCAGCTCCGAGAGCTCCTATAATTCACCCCTCCACTTT
>13|TRBJ1-2|NA|NA|TRBV12-3/TRBV12-4
CASSWRAGDGYTF
TGTGCCAGCAGTTGGCGGGCAGGGGATGGCTACACCTTC
>15|TRBJ1-3|many|TRBD1|TRBV12-3/TRBV12-4
CASSRWTGAGNTIYF
TGTGCCAGCAGCCGCTGGACAGGGGCTGGAAACACCATATATTTT
>13|TRBJ2-2|NA|NA|TRBV10-3
CAISERNTGELFF
TGTGCCATCAGCGAGCGGAACACCGGGGAGCTGTTTTTT
>15|TRBJ2-7|NA|TRBD1|TRBV23-1
CASSHRDRPDYEQYF
TGCGCCAGCAGTCACCGGGACAGACCAGACTACGAGCAGTACTTC
>14|TRBJ2-1|NA|NA|TRBV25-1
CASQGDGYNNEQFF
TGTGCCAGCCAGGGTGATGGTTACAACAATGAGCAGTTCTTC
>20|TRBJ2-7|few|NA|TRBV7-6
CASSLYPLGTGLTQSYEQYF
TGTGCCAGCAGCTTATACCCACTCGGGACGGGCCTCACCCAATCCTACGAGCAGTACTTC
>15|TRBJ1-5|few|TRBD1|TRBV12-3/TRBV12-4
CASSLAGQINQPQHF
TGTGCCAGCAGTTTAGCGGGACAGATAAATCAGCCCCAGCATTTT
>15|TRBJ2-3|few|NA|TRBV7-9
CASSFRPGATDTQYF
TGTGCCAGCAGCTTTAGGCCGGGGGCTACAGATACGCAGTATTTT
>19|TRBJ2-1|few|TRBD2|TRBV6-5
CASSYSGLAGGPGYNEQFF
TGTGCCAGCAGTTACTCGGGACTAGCGGGAGGTCCCGGATACAATGAGCAGTTCTTC
>15|TRBJ1-1|NA|TRBD1|TRBV6-5
CASSYGRTGNTEAFF
TGTGCCAGCAGTTACGGCAGGACAGGTAACACTGAAGCTTTCTTT
>13|TRBJ1-3|many|NA|TRBV7-2
CAVDRSSGNTIYF
TGTGCCGTCGACAGGTCCTCTGGAAACACCATATATTTT
>11|TRBJ1-2|NA|NA|TRBV7-2
CASSSRELWTF
TGTGCCAGCAGCTCCCGGGAGCTTTGGACCTTC
>14|TRBJ1-5|NA|TRBD1|TRBV19
CASSSGQGASPQHF
TGTGCCAGTAGTTCCGGACAGGGGGCCTCACCCCAGCATTTT